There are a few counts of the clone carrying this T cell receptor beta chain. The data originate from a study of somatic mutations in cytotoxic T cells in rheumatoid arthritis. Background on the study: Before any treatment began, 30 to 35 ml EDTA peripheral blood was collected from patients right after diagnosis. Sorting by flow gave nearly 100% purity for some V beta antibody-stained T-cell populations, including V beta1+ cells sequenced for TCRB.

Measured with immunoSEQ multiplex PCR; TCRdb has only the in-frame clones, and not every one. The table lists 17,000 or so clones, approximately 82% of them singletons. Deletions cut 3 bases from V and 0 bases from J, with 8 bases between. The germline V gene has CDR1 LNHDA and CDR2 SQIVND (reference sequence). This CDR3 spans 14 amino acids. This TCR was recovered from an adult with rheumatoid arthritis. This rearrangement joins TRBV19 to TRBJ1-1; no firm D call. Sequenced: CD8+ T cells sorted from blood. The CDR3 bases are TGTGCCAGTAGTATCGGGCCCATGAACACTGAAGCTTTCTTT. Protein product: CASSIGPMNTEAFF.